The sequence of this T cell receptor (beta chain) was determined in a study of brain T cells in children with intractable seizures. Sequencing was performed with immunoSEQ multiplex PCR; in TCRdb, only in-frame clones are kept and a portion is missing. The sample records a few hundred thousand clones, about 94% being singletons. CDR1 and CDR2 (germline): SGHAT, FQNNGV. The CDR3 loop spans 13 amino acids. Between the trimmed V and J ends, which lost 2 bases and 8 bases, there was a span of 12 bases. Time point reported: blood from clinic visit 5 months post-surgery; TSC patient then seizure free. Sequencing used peripheral blood, obtained 4 to 6 months after surgery. The sequence was obtained from a boy younger than two with tuberous sclerosis and intractable seizures. The chain joins TRBV11-2 to TRBJ1-1; D gene uncertain. CDR3 DNA sequence: TGTGCCAGCAGCTTACAAACCGGGCCCGAAGCTTTCTTT. This translates into CASSLQTGPEAFF. The whole variable domain, remainder taken from reference TRBV11-2 and TRBJ1-1, is EAGVAQSPRYKIIEKRQSVAFWCNPISGHATLYWYQQILGQGPKLLIQFQNNGVVDDSQLPKDRFSAERLKGVDSTLKIQPAKLEDSAVYLCASSLQTGPEAFFGQGTRLTVV.